The 12 T cell receptor beta chains listed next were all sequenced from one sample in a study of metastatic and nonmetastatic thyroid tumors. Treatment of any kind had been given to no patient before thyroid surgery. TCRdb ran MiXCR on the PCR reads. The sample records 50,000 to 70,000 clones, 4% to 4.5% being singletons. Sequencing was performed on blood. The receptors here all came from a female donor with papillary thyroid cancer or a benign thyroid nodule (not recorded which). Some clones in this sample may be carry-over from other donors' samples.

This clone was seen repeatedly, ten times or more. This sequence joins TRBV20-1 and TRBJ2-1, with 7 bases aligning to TRBD2. Germline V gives CDR1 DFQATT, CDR2 SNEGSKA (reference sequence). The junction had 1 base not matched to a gene; V was cut back by 0 bases and J by 2 bases. The CDR3 extends over 14 amino acids. For the CDR3, the DNA is TGCAGTGCTAGAGACGGACTAGCCTACAATGAGCAGTTCTTC. Its protein product is CSARDGLAYNEQFF.

This clone is categorized as medium-sized. The chain combines TRBV6-1 with TRBJ1-2; D is perhaps TRBD1 (6 bases). V was pared by 0 bases and J by 7 bases, with 12 bases between. In germline, CDR1 is MNHNS, CDR2 SASEGT. The CDR3 has 14 residues. The CDR3 coding sequence is TGTGCCAGCAGTGAAGCAGGCGGGGGCTCTGGCTACACCTTC. It codes for CASSEAGGGSGYTF.

In its sample, this clone was seen many times. The chain recombines TRBV7-9 with TRBJ2-1; TRBD2 aligns across 12 bases. Per germline, CDR1 SEHNR and CDR2 FQNEAQ (reference sequence). Trimming took 3 bases from V and 6 from J; bases not matched to a gene: 0. This CDR3 region has 14 residues. The CDR3 loop reads CASSLGLAGNEQFF. CDR3 in DNA: TGTGCCAGCAGCTTGGGACTAGCGGGCAATGAGCAGTTCTTC.

In this sample, this clone turned up a few times. A much larger clone differs from this one at a single base, so this may be a read error. The sample contains more than one DNA sequence encoding this CDR3. The chain carries TRBV30 and TRBJ2-3; D uncertain. Germline CDR1 reads GTSNPN; CDR2 reads SVGIG (reference sequence). The CDR3 totals 15 residues. The CDR3 region has the DNA TGTGCCTGGAGGGAACTCCCCAGCTTCACAGACACGCAGTATTTT. Amino acids: CAWRELPSFTDTQYF.

This clone came up many times. The gene calls are TRBV6-1 and TRBJ2-5, with 12 positions matching TRBD1. J lost 5 bases, V lost 6 bases, and 10 bases had no gene match. The CDR3 sequence is 16 residues long. Germline V lookup: CDR1 MNHNS, CDR2 SASEGT. CDR3 sequence (DNA): TGTGCCAGCAGAGACGCGGGACAGGGGGCGAGGGAGACCCAGTACTTC. Translating gives CASRDAGQGARETQYF.

This clone was recorded at least ten times. This chain uses TRBV7-6 with TRBJ2-1, with 8 bases lining up with TRBD2. V lost 1 base and J lost 4; bases outside the gene matches: 15. The CDR3 covers 19 residues. In germline, CDR1 is SGHVS, CDR2 FNYEAQ. This CDR3 reads CASSLVGLEYYNAYNEQFF. Written as DNA, the CDR3 is TGTGCCAGCAGCTTAGTGGGACTAGAGTACTACAATGCGTACAATGAGCAGTTCTTC.

This clone was counted ten times or more. The rearrangement joins TRBV2 to TRBJ2-5; 11 bases are a match to TRBD1. Germline CDR1 reads SNHLY; CDR2 reads FYNNEI. Trimming cost V 6 bases and J 5 bases; bases outside gene matches: 8. The CDR3 is 15 residues long. The CDR3 DNA sequence: TGTGCCAGCAGGTATAGGACAGGGGGCCCGGAGACCCAGTACTTC. It is translated as CASRYRTGGPETQYF.

This clone was detected many times. CDR3 in amino acids: CASSRGQGSGWQETQYF. Here the CDR3 DNA reads TGTGCCAGCAGCAGAGGACAGGGGTCCGGGTGGCAAGAGACCCAGTACTTC. The chain joins TRBV28 to TRBJ2-5; TRBD1 matches 9 bases. Looked up from germline, CDR1 is MDHEN and CDR2 is SYDVKM. The ends lost 6 bases at V and 2 bases at J; junction bases unmatched: 13. This CDR3 has 17 residues.

This clone occurred many times. V usage is TRBV20-1 and J usage is TRBJ1-1; 7 positions match TRBD1. The CDR3 loop spans 14 amino acids. The junction had 4 bases not matched to a gene; V was cut back by 1 base and J by 2 bases. Germline CDR1 is DFQATT and CDR2 is SNEGSKA (reference sequence). The CDR3 sequence: CSARVGTVNTEAFF. CDR3 DNA sequence: TGCAGTGCTAGAGTGGGGACAGTCAACACTGAAGCTTTCTTT.

This clone was detected ten times or more. The chain uses TRBV6-1 and TRBJ1-3; 8 bases agree with TRBD1. Germline-derived CDR1 and CDR2 are MNHNS and SASEGT. V lost 6 bases to trimming and J lost 0 bases; unmatched junction nucleotides: 13. There are 18 residues in the CDR3. CDR3 sequence (DNA): TGTGCCAGCAGGCCGACCGGGACAGGCTCTTACTCTGGAAACACCATATATTTT. Translating it yields CASRPTGTGSYSGNTIYF.

Remarks on this clone: A much bigger clone sits one base away, suggesting this may be a read error. This chain uses TRBV5-1 with TRBJ1-3, with no clear D. Germline V lookup: CDR1 SGHRS, CDR2 YFSETQ. This CDR3 is 16 amino acids long. CDR3 sequence (DNA): TGCGCCAGCAGCTTGGCCGTCGCCGGAGCTGGAGACACCATATATTTT. Encoded protein: CASSLAVAGAGDTIYF.

This clone occurred many times. The chain joins TRBV14 to TRBJ1-2; D not certain. CDR1 and CDR2 from the germline V gene are SGHDN and FVKESK. The CDR3 covers 18 residues. V was clipped by 7 bases and J by 1 base, with 25 bases between them. CDR3 DNA sequence: TGTGCCAGCACCCGTCTCATCCGATACAGTAGCCTTAACTATGGCTACACCTTC. Its translation is CASTRLIRYSSLNYGYTF.